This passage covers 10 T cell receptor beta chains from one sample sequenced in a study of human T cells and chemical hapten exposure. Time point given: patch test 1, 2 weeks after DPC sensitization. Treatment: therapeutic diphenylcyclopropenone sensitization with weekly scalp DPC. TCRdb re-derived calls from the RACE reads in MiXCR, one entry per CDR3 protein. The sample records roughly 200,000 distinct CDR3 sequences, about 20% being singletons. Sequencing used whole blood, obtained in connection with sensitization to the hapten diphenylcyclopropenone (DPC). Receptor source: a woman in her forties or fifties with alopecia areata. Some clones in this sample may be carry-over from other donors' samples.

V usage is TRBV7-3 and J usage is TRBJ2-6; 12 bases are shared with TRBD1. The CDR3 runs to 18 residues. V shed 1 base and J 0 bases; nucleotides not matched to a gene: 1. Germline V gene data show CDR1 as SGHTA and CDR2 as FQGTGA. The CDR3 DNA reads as TGTGCCAGCAGCTTAATGGGACAGGGGGCCTCTGGGGCCAACGTCCTGACTTTC. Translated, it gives CASSLMGQGASGANVLTF.

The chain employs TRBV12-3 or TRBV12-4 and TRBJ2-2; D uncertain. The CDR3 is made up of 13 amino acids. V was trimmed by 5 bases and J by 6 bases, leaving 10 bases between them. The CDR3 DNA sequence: TGTGCCAGCAGTGCTAGAAAAGCCGGGGAGCTGTTTTTT. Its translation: CASSARKAGELFF.

The CDR3 spells CSAPVPSGGSYNEQFF. The CDR3 DNA is TGCAGTGCCCCGGTCCCTAGCGGAGGCAGCTACAATGAGCAGTTCTTC. The rearrangement joins TRBV20-1 to TRBJ2-1; 7 nucleotides align to TRBD2. CDR3 length: 16 amino acids. In germline, CDR1 is DFQATT, CDR2 SNEGSKA (reference sequence). The J segment lost 3 bases and the V segment lost 6 bases, leaving 14 bases of the junction unmatched.

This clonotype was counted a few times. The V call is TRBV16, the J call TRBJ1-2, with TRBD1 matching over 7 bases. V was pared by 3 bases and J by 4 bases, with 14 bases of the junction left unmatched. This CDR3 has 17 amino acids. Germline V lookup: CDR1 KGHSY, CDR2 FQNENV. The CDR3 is CASSHRSQGVVLYGYTF. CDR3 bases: TGTGCCAGCAGCCATCGCTCGCAGGGGGTCGTCCTCTATGGCTACACCTTC.

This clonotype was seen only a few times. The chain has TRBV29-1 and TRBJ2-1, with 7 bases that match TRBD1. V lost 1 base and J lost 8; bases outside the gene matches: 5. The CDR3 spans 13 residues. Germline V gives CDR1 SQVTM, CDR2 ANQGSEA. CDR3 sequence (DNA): TGCAGCGTTGAAGGACAGGGCTATGATGAGCAGTTCTTC. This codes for CSVEGQGYDEQFF.

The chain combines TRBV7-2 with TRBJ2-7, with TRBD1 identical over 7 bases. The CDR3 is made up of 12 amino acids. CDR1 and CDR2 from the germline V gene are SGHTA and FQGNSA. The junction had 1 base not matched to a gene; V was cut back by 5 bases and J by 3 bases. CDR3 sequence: CASSGTVYEQYF. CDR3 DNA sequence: TGTGCCAGCAGCGGGACAGTCTACGAGCAGTACTTC.

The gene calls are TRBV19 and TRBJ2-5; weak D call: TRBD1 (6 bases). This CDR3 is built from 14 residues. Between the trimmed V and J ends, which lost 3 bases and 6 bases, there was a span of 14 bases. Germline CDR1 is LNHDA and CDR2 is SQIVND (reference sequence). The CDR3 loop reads CASSIRQDEKTQYF. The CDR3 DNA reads TGTGCCAGTAGTATTAGACAGGATGAGAAGACCCAGTACTTC.

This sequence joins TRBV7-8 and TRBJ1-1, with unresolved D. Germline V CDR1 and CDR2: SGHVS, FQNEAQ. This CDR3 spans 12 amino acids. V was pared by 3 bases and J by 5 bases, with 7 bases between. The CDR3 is CASSFSETEAFF. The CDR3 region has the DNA TGTGCCAGCAGCTTCTCAGAGACTGAAGCTTTCTTT.

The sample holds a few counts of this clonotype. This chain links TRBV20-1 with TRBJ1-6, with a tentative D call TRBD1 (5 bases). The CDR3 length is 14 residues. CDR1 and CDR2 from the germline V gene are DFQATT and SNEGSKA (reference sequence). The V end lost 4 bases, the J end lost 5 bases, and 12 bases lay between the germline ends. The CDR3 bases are TGCAGTGCTACCGGGACCTTGGATAATTCACCCCTCCACTTT. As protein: CSATGTLDNSPLHF.

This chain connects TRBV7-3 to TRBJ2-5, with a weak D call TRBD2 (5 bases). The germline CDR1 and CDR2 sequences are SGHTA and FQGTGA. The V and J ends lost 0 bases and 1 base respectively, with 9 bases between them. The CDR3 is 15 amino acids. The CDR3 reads CASSLTGLAQETQYF. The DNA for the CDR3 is TGTGCCAGCAGCTTAACGGGCCTAGCCCAAGAGACCCAGTACTTC.